The sample holds one count of the clone carrying this T cell receptor (beta chain). The antigen remains undetermined. These data come from a study of T cell responses to AZD1222 COVID-19 vaccine. Study conclusions and caveats: Sampled repertoires all dated from after the peak T cell response. Donors, mostly white British, included more females; clonal diversity was possibly underestimated.

Trimming left V 2 bases short and J 7 bases short, with 15 bases between. CDR1 and CDR2 from the germline V gene are KGHSH and LQKENI. This CDR3 has 16 amino acids. Profiling relied on immunoSEQ multiplex PCR, and the TCRdb table lists in-frame clones only, not all of them. Of 170,000 or so clones in the sample, around 90% are singletons; the top ten hold roughly 2.5%. The J gene is TRBJ1-6, the V gene TRBV18; possible D gene TRBD1, 5 bases. This TCR came from an adult in good health. The material sequenced was peripheral blood, taken on day 0 of AZD1222 vaccination. CDR3 coding DNA: TGTGCCAGCTCACCATCCAAGGGGAGCCCCAATTCACCCCTCCACTTT. Its translation: CASSPSKGSPNSPLHF.